A single sample is the source of the 18 T cell receptor beta chains below, sequenced in a study of shared clonotypes between healthy human individuals. Using immunoSEQ multiplex PCR, the repertoire was profiled, and TCRdb retains in-frame clones only, with some absent. The data hold approximately 640,000 clones, with approximately 75% observed a single time. Material for sequencing was memory CD4+ T cells sorted from blood. As for subset: CD45RA-negative fraction. These receptors were taken from a woman aged 30 to 39 in good health.

V is TRBV25-1 and J is TRBJ2-5; D perhaps matches TRBD1 (6 bases). This CDR3 has 14 amino acids. The germline V gene has CDR1 MGHDK and CDR2 SYGVNS. Trimming stripped 3 bases from V and 6 bases from J, with 14 bases between. The DNA of the CDR3 is TGTGCCAGCAGTGATGGGCAGGGGATAAAGACCCAGTACTTC. It yields the protein CASSDGQGIKTQYF.

This clone was observed a handful of times. The chain carries TRBV6-1 and TRBJ2-3; either TRBD1 or TRBD2 may fit D (5 bases each). This CDR3 contains 18 residues. CDR1 MNHNS and CDR2 SASEGT come from the germline V gene. The V end lost 2 bases, the J end lost 0 bases, and 18 bases lay between the germline ends. As DNA, the CDR3 is TGTGCCAGCAGTGAATTAAGGGCAGGGCGGACTAGCACAGATACGCAGTATTTT. Its protein product is CASSELRAGRTSTDTQYF.

This chain joins TRBV18 and TRBJ1-3; 7 nucleotides align to TRBD1. CDR1 and CDR2 (germline): KGHSH, LQKENI. The CDR3 length is 14 residues. The V segment lost 6 bases and the J segment 4 bases; nucleotides outside the gene matches: 6. CDR3 sequence: CASSQTGSGNTIYF. The CDR3 DNA sequence: TGTGCCAGCTCGCAGACAGGGTCCGGAAACACCATATATTTT.

The V gene is TRBV5-1, the J gene TRBJ2-7, with D maybe TRBD1 (5 bases). V gave up 5 bases and J gave up 0 bases, with 12 bases separating them. Germline V gives CDR1 SGHRS, CDR2 YFSETQ. The CDR3 consists of 14 residues. CDR3 sequence: CASRPDIGSYEQYF. The DNA of the CDR3 is TGCGCCAGCAGACCGGACATTGGCTCCTACGAGCAGTACTTC.

J is TRBJ2-7 and V is TRBV9; D is unresolved. CDR1 and CDR2 from the germline V gene are SGDLS and YYNGEE. CDR3 length equals 14 residues. V lost 0 bases, J lost 4 bases, and 11 bases lay in between. The CDR3 sequence is CASSVGANSYEQYF. The CDR3 nucleotides are TGTGCCAGCAGCGTAGGAGCGAACTCTTACGAGCAGTACTTC.

Here the CDR3 DNA reads TGTGCCATCAGTGAGGGAAGCGGGCTTGGCAATCAGCCCCAGCATTTT. Protein product: CAISEGSGLGNQPQHF. The chain links TRBV10-3 to TRBJ1-5; no definite D call. The CDR3 length is 16 residues. Germline V lookup: CDR1 ENHRY, CDR2 SYGVKD. Trimming pared 2 bases from V and 2 bases from J, leaving 13 bases between.

The chain combines TRBV11-2 with TRBJ2-1; 9 bases are a match to TRBD2. Germline V gives CDR1 SGHAT, CDR2 FQNNGV. The CDR3 has 16 residues. The ends lost 5 bases at V and 3 bases at J; junction bases unmatched: 8. CDR3 DNA: TGTGCCAGCAGCCCCCCCGGGCGGGAGGGCTACAATGAGCAGTTCTTC. Residues: CASSPPGREGYNEQFF.

For the CDR3, the DNA is TGTGCCAGCAACGAACAGCCGAACACCGGGGAGCTGTTTTTT. Translated: CASNEQPNTGELFF. This chain connects TRBV27 to TRBJ2-2, with D uncertain. Trimming stripped 7 bases from V and 0 bases from J, with 9 bases between. CDR3 length equals 14 residues. Per the germline V gene, CDR1 is MNHEY and CDR2 is SMNVEV (reference sequence).

This clone showed up just once. This could be a read error, since a much larger clone is one nucleotide away. This is likely a read error, given that the CDR3 carries no conserved phenylalanine or tryptophan at its end. The genes are TRBV27 and TRBJ1-1, with TRBD1 identical over 9 bases. This CDR3 has 12 amino acids. Germline V CDR1 and CDR2: MNHEY, SMNVEV (reference sequence). With V trimmed by 5 bases and J by 7 bases, 2 bases remained unmatched. CDR3 protein: CASSQTGGEAFL. The CDR3 coding sequence is TGTGCCAGCAGTCAGACAGGGGGTGAAGCTTTCCTT.

V and J are TRBV5-1 and TRBJ2-4; D is perhaps TRBD1 or TRBD2 (5 bases each). The CDR3 has 14 residues. The germline V gene encodes CDR1 SGHRS and CDR2 YFSETQ. Trimming took off 0 bases at V and 5 bases at J, with 9 bases between the two ends. The CDR3 loop reads CASSLAMGENIQYF. CDR3 DNA: TGCGCCAGCAGCTTGGCGATGGGGGAAAACATTCAGTACTTC.

The rearrangement uses TRBV5-1 and TRBJ2-7; D is perhaps TRBD1 (6 bases). Germline CDR1 and CDR2: SGHRS and YFSETQ. The ends were cut back, 0 bases at V and 1 base at J, with 14 bases in the middle. The CDR3 sequence is 16 residues long. CDR3 nucleotides: TGCGCCAGCAGCTTGGCCGGACAGATAGGGTCCTACGAGCAGTACTTC. It translates to CASSLAGQIGSYEQYF.

A note on this clone: A far larger clone is off by one base, so a read error is likely. This same CDR3 is encoded by further DNA sequences in the sample. The V gene is TRBV29-1, the J gene TRBJ2-7; D uncertain. CDR1 SQVTM and CDR2 ANQGSEA come from the germline V gene. The CDR3 sequence is 10 residues long. V was cut by 4 bases and J by 3 bases, with 4 bases left in between. DNA of the CDR3: TGCAGCGTTGGGGGCTACGAGCAGTACTTC. This encodes CSVGGYEQYF.

The chain combines TRBV5-1 with TRBJ2-5, with TRBD2 matching over 9 bases. CDR1 SGHRS and CDR2 YFSETQ come from the germline V gene. Losses at the gene ends were 5 bases for V and 4 bases for J; bases not matched to a gene: 12. The CDR3 totals 16 residues. CDR3 DNA sequence: TGCGCCAGCAGATTTGTTAGCGGGAGAACACCAGAGACCCAGTACTTC. It yields the protein CASRFVSGRTPETQYF. The full variable domain, completed using reference TRBV5-1 and TRBJ2-5, is KAGVTQTPRYLIKTRGQQVTLSCSPISGHRSVSWYQQTPGQGLQFLFEYFSETQRNKGNFPGRFSGRQFSNSRSEMNVSTLELGDSALYLCASRFVSGRTPETQYFGPGTRLLVL.

The chain couples TRBV23-1 to TRBJ2-7, with D tentatively TRBD2 (5 bases). TRBV23-1 is labeled an ORF, and its function is uncertain. This CDR3 has 12 amino acids. The ends were cut back, 4 bases at V and 1 base at J, with 5 bases in the middle. The CDR3 region has the DNA TGCGCCAGCAGTCGGACTTCCTACGAGCAGTACTTC. Its protein is CASSRTSYEQYF.

Points on this clone: This sequence may be a read error, since a much larger clone differs from it by one base. The chain is built from TRBV6-1 and TRBJ2-1, with 9 bases fitting TRBD2. CDR1 is MNHNS and CDR2 is SASEGT in the germline V gene. The V gene end was trimmed by 4 bases and the J gene end by 2 bases; junction bases not matched to a gene: 0. The CDR3 is made up of 14 amino acids. CDR3 DNA sequence: TGTGCCAGCAGTGCTAGCGGGACCTACAATGAGCAGTTCTTC. As protein: CASSASGTYNEQFF.

There are many counts of this clone. This chain links TRBV9 with TRBJ1-2, with 8 bases matching TRBD1. Per germline, CDR1 SGDLS and CDR2 YYNGEE. After removal of 2 bases from V and 8 bases from J, the junction contained 8 bases not matched to a gene. The CDR3 is made up of 14 amino acids. CDR3 nucleotides: TGTGCCAGCAGCGTGGACAGGGTGGCGTCCGGCTACACCTTC. The encoded protein is CASSVDRVASGYTF.

The CDR3 DNA reads TGCAGCGTTGAAGGGGGTTTTGCCGAGCAGTACTTC. Translated: CSVEGGFAEQYF. V is TRBV29-1 and J is TRBJ2-7; the D is unclear. Germline V gene sequence: CDR1 SQVTM, CDR2 ANQGSEA. Trimming took 1 base from V and 6 from J, leaving 10 bases between them. This CDR3 contains 12 residues.

This rearrangement joins TRBV27 to TRBJ1-1; 7 positions match TRBD1. There are 15 residues in the CDR3. The V segment lost 5 bases and the J segment 6 bases; nucleotides outside the gene matches: 12. Germline loops: CDR1 MNHEY, CDR2 SMNVEV (reference sequence). The DNA for the CDR3 is TGTGCCAGCAGTGTACGTCCGGGACAGCAGGCTGAAGCTTTCTTT. It codes for CASSVRPGQQAEAFF.